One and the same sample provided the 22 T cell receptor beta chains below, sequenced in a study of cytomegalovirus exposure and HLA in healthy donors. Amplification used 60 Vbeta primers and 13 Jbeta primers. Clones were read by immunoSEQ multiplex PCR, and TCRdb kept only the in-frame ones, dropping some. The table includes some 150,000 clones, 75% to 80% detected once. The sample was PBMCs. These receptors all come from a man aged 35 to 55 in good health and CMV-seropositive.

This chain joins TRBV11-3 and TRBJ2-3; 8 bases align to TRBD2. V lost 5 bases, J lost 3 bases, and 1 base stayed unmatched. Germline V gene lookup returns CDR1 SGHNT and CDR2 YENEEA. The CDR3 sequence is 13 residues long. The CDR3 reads CASSQRETDTQYF. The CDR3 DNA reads TGTGCCAGCAGCCAGCGGGAGACAGATACGCAGTATTTT. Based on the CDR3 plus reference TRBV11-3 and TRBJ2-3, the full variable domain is EAGVVQSPRYKIIEKKQPVAFWCNPISGHNTLYWYLQNLGQGPELLIRYENEEAVDDSQLPKDRFSAERLKGVDSTLKIQPAELGDSAVYLCASSQRETDTQYFGPGTRLTVL.

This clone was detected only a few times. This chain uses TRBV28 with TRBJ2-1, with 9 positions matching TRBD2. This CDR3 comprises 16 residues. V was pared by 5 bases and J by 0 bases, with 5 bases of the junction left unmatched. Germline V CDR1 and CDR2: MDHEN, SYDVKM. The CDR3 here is CASSRSSGVSYNEQFF. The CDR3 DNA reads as TGTGCCAGCAGTCGGTCTAGCGGGGTCTCCTACAATGAGCAGTTCTTC. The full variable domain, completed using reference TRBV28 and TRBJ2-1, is DVKVTQSSRYLVKRTGEKVFLECVQDMDHENMFWYRQDPGLGLRLIYFSYDVKMKEKGDIPEGYSVSREKKERFSLILESASTNQTSMYLCASSRSSGVSYNEQFFGPGTRLTVL.

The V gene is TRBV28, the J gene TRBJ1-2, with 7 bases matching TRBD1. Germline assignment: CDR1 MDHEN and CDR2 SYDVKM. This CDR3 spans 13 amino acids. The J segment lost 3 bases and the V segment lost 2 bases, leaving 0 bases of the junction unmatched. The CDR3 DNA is TGTGCCAGCAGTTTAGGGACAGACTATGGCTACACCTTC. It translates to CASSLGTDYGYTF.

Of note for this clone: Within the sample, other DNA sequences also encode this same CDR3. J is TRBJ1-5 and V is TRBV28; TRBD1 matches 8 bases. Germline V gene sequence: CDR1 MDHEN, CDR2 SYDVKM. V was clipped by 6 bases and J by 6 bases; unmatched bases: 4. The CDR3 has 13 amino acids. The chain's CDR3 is CASSQQGAQPQHF. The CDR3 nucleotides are TGTGCCAGCAGCCAGCAGGGGGCTCAGCCCCAGCATTTT. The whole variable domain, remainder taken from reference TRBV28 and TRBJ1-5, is DVKVTQSSRYLVKRTGEKVFLECVQDMDHENMFWYRQDPGLGLRLIYFSYDVKMKEKGDIPEGYSVSREKKERFSLILESASTNQTSMYLCASSQQGAQPQHFGDGTRLSIL.

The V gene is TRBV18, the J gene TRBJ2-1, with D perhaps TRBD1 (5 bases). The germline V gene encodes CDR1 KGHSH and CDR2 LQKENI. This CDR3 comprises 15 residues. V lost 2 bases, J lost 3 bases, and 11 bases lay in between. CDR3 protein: CASSPFSQGYNEQFF. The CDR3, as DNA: TGTGCCAGCTCACCATTTAGCCAGGGCTACAATGAGCAGTTCTTC.

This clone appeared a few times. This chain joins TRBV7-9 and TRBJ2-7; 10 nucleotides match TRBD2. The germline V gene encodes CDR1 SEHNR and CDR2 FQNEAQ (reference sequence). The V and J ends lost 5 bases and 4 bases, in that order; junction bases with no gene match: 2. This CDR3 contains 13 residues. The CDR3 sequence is CASSRTSGYEQYF. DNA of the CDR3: TGTGCCAGCAGCCGGACTAGCGGTTACGAGCAGTACTTC.

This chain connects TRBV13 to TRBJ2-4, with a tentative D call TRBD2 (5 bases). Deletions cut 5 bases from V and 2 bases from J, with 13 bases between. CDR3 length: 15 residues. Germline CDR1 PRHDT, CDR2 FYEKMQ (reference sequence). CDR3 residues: CASSSLGVTKNIQYF. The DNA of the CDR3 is TGTGCCAGCAGCAGCTTGGGAGTGACCAAAAACATTCAGTACTTC.

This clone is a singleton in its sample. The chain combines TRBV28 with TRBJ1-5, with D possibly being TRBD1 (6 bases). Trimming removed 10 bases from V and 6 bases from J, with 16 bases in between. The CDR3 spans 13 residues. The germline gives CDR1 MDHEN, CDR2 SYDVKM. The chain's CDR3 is CATYREGGQPQHF. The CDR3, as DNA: TGTGCCACGTACAGGGAGGGGGGTCAGCCCCAGCATTTT.

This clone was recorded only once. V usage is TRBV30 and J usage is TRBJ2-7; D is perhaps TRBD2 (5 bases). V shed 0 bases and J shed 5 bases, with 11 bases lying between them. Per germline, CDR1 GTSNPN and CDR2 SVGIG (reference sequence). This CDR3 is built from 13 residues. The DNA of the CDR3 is TGTGCCTGGAGTGTTTCGGCCGGGGACGAGCAGTACTTC. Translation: CAWSVSAGDEQYF.

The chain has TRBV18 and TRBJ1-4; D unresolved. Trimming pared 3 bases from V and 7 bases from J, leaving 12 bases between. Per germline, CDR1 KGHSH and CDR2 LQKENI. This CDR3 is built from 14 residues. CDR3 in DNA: TGTGCCAGCTCACCCCGAGGAGGGTTTGAAAAACTGTTTTTT. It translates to CASSPRGGFEKLFF.

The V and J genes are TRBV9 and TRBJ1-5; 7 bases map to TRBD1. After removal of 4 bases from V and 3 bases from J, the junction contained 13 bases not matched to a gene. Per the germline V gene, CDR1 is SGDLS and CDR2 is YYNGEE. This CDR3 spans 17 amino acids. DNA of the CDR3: TGTGCCAGCAGCAGGGAACGGGACAGATCCTCCAATCAGCCCCAGCATTTT. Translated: CASSRERDRSSNQPQHF.

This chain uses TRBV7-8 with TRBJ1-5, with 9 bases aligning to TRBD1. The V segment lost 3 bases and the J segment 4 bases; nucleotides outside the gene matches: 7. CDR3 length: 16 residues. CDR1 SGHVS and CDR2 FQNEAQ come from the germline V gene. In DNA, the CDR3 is TGTGCCAGCAGCTTTTCCGGACAGGGGAGGAATCAGCCCCAGCATTTT. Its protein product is CASSFSGQGRNQPQHF.

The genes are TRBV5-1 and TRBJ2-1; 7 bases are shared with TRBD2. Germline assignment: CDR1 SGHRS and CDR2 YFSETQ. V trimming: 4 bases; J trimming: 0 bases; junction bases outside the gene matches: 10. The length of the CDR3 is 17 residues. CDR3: CASSLGLAGSSYNEQFF. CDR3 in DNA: TGCGCCAGCAGCCTGGGGTTAGCGGGCTCCTCCTACAATGAGCAGTTCTTC.

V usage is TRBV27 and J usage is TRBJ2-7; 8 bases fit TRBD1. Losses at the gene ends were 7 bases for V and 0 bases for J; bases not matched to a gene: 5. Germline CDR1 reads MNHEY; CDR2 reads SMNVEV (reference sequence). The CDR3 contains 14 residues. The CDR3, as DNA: TGTGCCAGCAAGGGACAGGTTGCCTCCTACGAGCAGTACTTC. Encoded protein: CASKGQVASYEQYF.

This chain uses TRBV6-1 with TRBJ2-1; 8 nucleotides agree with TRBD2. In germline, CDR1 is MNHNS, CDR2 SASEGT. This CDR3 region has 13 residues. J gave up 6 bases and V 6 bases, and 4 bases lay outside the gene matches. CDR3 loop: CASRGLAGNEQFF. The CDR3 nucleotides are TGTGCCAGCAGAGGACTAGCAGGCAATGAGCAGTTCTTC.

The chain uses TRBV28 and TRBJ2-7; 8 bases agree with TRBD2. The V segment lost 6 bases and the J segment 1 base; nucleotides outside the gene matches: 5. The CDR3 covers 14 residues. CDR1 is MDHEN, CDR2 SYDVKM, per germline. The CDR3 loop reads CASSSGGKSYEQYF. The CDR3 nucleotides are TGTGCCAGCAGCTCGGGGGGGAAGTCCTACGAGCAGTACTTC.

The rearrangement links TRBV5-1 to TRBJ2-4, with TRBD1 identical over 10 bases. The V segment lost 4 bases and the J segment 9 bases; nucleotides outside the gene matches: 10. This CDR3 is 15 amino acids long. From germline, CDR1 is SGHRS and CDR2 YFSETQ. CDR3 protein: CASSPRGTGVGIQYF. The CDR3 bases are TGCGCCAGCAGCCCCCGCGGGACAGGGGTAGGCATTCAGTACTTC. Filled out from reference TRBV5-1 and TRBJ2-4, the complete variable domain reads KAGVTQTPRYLIKTRGQQVTLSCSPISGHRSVSWYQQTPGQGLQFLFEYFSETQRNKGNFPGRFSGRQFSNSRSEMNVSTLELGDSALYLCASSPRGTGVGIQYFGAGTRLSVL.

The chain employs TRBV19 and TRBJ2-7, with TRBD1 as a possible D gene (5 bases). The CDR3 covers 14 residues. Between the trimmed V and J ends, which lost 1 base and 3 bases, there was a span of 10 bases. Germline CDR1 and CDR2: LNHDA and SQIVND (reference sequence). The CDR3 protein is CASSIGQGGYEQYF. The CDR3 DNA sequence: TGTGCCAGTAGTATAGGTCAGGGCGGCTACGAGCAGTACTTC. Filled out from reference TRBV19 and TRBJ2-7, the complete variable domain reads DGGITQSPKYLFRKEGQNVTLSCEQNLNHDAMYWYRQDPGQGLRLIYYSQIVNDFQKGDIAEGYSVSREKKESFPLTVTSAQKNPTAFYLCASSIGQGGYEQYFGPGTRLTVT.

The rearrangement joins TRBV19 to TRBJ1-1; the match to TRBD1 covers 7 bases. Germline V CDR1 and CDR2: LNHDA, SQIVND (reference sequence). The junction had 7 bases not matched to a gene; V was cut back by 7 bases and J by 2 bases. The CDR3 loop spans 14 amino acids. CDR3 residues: CASTRDRRNTEAFF. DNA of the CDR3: TGTGCCAGTACAAGGGACAGAAGAAACACTGAAGCTTTCTTT.

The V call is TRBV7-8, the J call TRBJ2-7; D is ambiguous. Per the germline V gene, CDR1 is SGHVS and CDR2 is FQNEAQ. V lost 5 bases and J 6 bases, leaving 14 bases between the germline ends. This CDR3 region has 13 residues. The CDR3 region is CASSPAPGFEQYF. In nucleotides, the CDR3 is TGTGCCAGCAGCCCTGCGCCAGGATTCGAGCAGTACTTC.

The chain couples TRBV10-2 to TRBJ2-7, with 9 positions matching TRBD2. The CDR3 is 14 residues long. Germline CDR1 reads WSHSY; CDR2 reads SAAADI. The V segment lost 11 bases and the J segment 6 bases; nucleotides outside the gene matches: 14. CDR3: CAVLRGSGRSEQYF. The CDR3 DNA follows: TGCGCCGTCCTACGCGGTAGCGGGAGAAGCGAGCAGTACTTC.

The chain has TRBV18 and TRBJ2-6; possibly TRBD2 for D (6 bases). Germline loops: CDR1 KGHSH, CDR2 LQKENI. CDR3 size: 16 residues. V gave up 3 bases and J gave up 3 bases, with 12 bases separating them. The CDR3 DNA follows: TGTGCCAGCTCACCTGTAATCGGGGGTGGGGCCAACGTCCTGACTTTC. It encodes CASSPVIGGGANVLTF. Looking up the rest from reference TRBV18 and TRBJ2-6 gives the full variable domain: NAGVMQNPRHLVRRRGQEARLRCSPMKGHSHVYWYRQLPEEGLKFMVYLQKENIIDESGMPKERFSAEFPKEGPSILRIQQVVRGDSAAYFCASSPVIGGGANVLTFGAGSRLTVL.